Following are 29 T cell receptor beta chains from one sample sequenced in a study of blood T cell repertoires in COVID-19. TCRdb's copy holds only in-frame clones and misses some; the assay was immunoSEQ multiplex PCR. Among 30,000 to 45,000 clones listed, roughly 80% were seen once. The source material was peripheral blood. Receptors were obtained from an older man with active or convalescent COVID-19.

The chain is built from TRBV5-1 and TRBJ2-2; 12 bases are a match to TRBD2. This CDR3 is 17 amino acids long. The germline CDR1 and CDR2 sequences are SGHRS and YFSETQ. V was pared by 4 bases and J by 0 bases, with 4 bases of the junction left unmatched. CDR3 protein: CASSLRLAGANTGELFF. The CDR3 DNA is TGCGCCAGCAGCCTAAGACTAGCGGGGGCGAACACCGGGGAGCTGTTTTTT. The full variable domain, rest sourced from reference TRBV5-1 and TRBJ2-2, is KAGVTQTPRYLIKTRGQQVTLSCSPISGHRSVSWYQQTPGQGLQFLFEYFSETQRNKGNFPGRFSGRQFSNSRSEMNVSTLELGDSALYLCASSLRLAGANTGELFFGEGSRLTVL.

This clone appeared once. V is TRBV7-2 and J is TRBJ2-1; 9 nucleotides align to TRBD2. V lost 1 base, J lost 5 bases, and 3 bases stayed unmatched. CDR3 size: 15 residues. CDR1 is SGHTA and CDR2 is FQGNSA in the germline V gene. The CDR3 reads CASSLGGRVDNEQFF. CDR3 bases: TGTGCCAGCAGCTTAGGCGGGAGGGTCGACAATGAGCAGTTCTTC.

V usage is TRBV7-3 and J usage is TRBJ1-5; 7 bases fit TRBD1. There are 13 residues in the CDR3. The germline CDR1 and CDR2 sequences are SGHTA and FQGTGA. Germline trimming cut 9 bases from V and 0 bases from J; bases unmatched to any gene: 2. The CDR3 DNA is TGTGCCAGGACAGGGTATAGCAATCAGCCCCAGCATTTT. It is translated as CARTGYSNQPQHF.

The rearrangement joins TRBV9 to TRBJ2-2, with unresolved D. The germline V gene has CDR1 SGDLS and CDR2 YYNGEE. The CDR3 sequence is 15 residues long. The V end was cut by 2 bases, the J end by 4 bases, with 12 bases between. The CDR3 DNA follows: TGTGCCAGCAGCGTTTCGACATCGATCACCGGGGAGCTGTTTTTT. This gives the protein CASSVSTSITGELFF.

The chain links TRBV5-4 to TRBJ2-3, with D unclear. CDR3 size: 13 residues. CDR1 and CDR2 from the germline V gene are SGHNT and YYREEE (reference sequence). The V end was cut by 0 bases, the J end by 4 bases, with 6 bases between. CDR3 protein: CASSLAYSDTQYF. DNA for the CDR3: TGTGCCAGCAGCTTGGCTTATTCAGATACGCAGTATTTT.

The V gene is TRBV2, the J gene TRBJ2-1, with TRBD1 matching over 7 bases. CDR1 is SNHLY and CDR2 is FYNNEI in the germline V gene. V shed 7 bases and J 3 bases; nucleotides not matched to a gene: 6. This CDR3 is 14 amino acids long. CDR3 nucleotides: TGTGCCAGCACTTCCGGGGACAGCTACAATGAGCAGTTCTTC. Translation: CASTSGDSYNEQFF.

The V and J genes are TRBV7-9 and TRBJ2-7; 8 bases match TRBD2. Germline V gene data show CDR1 as SEHNR and CDR2 as FQNEAQ (reference sequence). V shed 6 bases, J shed 6 bases, and the junction held 4 bases outside the gene matches. CDR3 length: 12 amino acids. In DNA, the CDR3 is TGTGCCAGCAGTCGGACTAGCACCGAGCAGTACTTC. Translating it yields CASSRTSTEQYF.

J is TRBJ2-7 and V is TRBV27; 8 bases are a match to TRBD1. From germline, CDR1 is MNHEY and CDR2 SMNVEV (reference sequence). V shed 7 bases and J 2 bases; nucleotides not matched to a gene: 4. This CDR3 is 13 amino acids long. CDR3 sequence: CASKRQGTYEQYF. The CDR3 region has the DNA TGTGCCAGCAAACGACAGGGGACCTACGAGCAGTACTTC.

The rearrangement joins TRBV14 to TRBJ2-5; 8 nucleotides align to TRBD1. CDR1 and CDR2 (germline): SGHDN, FVKESK. The V gene end was trimmed by 3 bases and the J gene end by 2 bases; junction bases not matched to a gene: 2. The CDR3 length is 14 residues. The CDR3 sequence: CASSQNRGQETQYF. In nucleotides, the CDR3 is TGTGCCAGCAGCCAGAACAGGGGGCAAGAGACCCAGTACTTC.

This chain joins TRBV6-1 and TRBJ1-2; 7 bases fit TRBD1. CDR3 length: 13 residues. Germline V gives CDR1 MNHNS, CDR2 SASEGT. The trim removed 6 bases at V and 2 bases at J, leaving 3 bases unmatched. CDR3 sequence: CASSQTGNYGYTF. The CDR3 DNA is TGTGCCAGCAGCCAGACAGGGAACTATGGCTACACCTTC.

The gene calls are TRBV7-9 and TRBJ1-5, with a tentative D call TRBD1 (5 bases). In germline, CDR1 is SEHNR, CDR2 FQNEAQ (reference sequence). This CDR3 contains 16 residues. Trimming removed 7 bases from V and 1 base from J, with 17 bases in between. CDR3 DNA: TGTGCCAGCACCTATCGGCCGGGGGGAAGCAATCAGCCCCAGCATTTT. Translating gives CASTYRPGGSNQPQHF. Combining the CDR3 with reference TRBV7-9 and TRBJ1-5 gives the whole variable domain DTGVSQNPRHKITKRGQNVTFRCDPISEHNRLYWYRQTLGQGPEFLTYFQNEAQLEKSRLLSDRFSAERPKGSFSTLEIQRTEQGDSAMYLCASTYRPGGSNQPQHFGDGTRLSIL.

The chain has TRBV9 and TRBJ1-2; no reliable D call. V was shortened by 8 bases and J by 2 bases, with 16 bases between the two germline ends. The CDR3 runs 14 residues. Germline loops: CDR1 SGDLS, CDR2 YYNGEE. CDR3 sequence: CASRSGGQNYGYTF. The CDR3 DNA reads as TGTGCCAGTCGGTCTGGAGGGCAGAACTATGGCTACACCTTC.

The rearrangement uses TRBV5-1 and TRBJ1-2; D unresolved. This CDR3 contains 14 residues. CDR1 and CDR2 from the germline V gene are SGHRS and YFSETQ. Trimming took off 0 bases at V and 4 bases at J, with 10 bases between the two ends. In DNA, the CDR3 is TGCGCCAGCAGCTTGGGGGAGGGCCTCTATGGCTACACCTTC. Amino acids: CASSLGEGLYGYTF.

This chain uses TRBV7-2 with TRBJ2-5, with TRBD2 matching over 16 bases. This CDR3 comprises 18 residues. CDR1 is SGHTA and CDR2 is FQGNSA in the germline V gene. The ends lost 5 bases at V and 5 bases at J; junction bases unmatched: 11. CDR3 sequence: CASSPGLAGGRVAETQYF. The CDR3 DNA is TGTGCCAGCAGCCCGGGACTAGCGGGGGGGCGAGTCGCTGAGACCCAGTACTTC.

V usage is TRBV19 and J usage is TRBJ2-2, with a tentative D call TRBD2 (6 bases). CDR1 and CDR2 from the germline V gene are LNHDA and SQIVND (reference sequence). CDR3 size: 12 residues. V shed 10 bases and J shed 6 bases, with 12 bases lying between them. For the CDR3, the DNA is TGTGCCACTCGGGGGTGGGCCGGGGAGCTGTTTTTT. Translation gives CATRGWAGELFF.

The chain employs TRBV5-5 and TRBJ2-6; maybe TRBD2 (5 bases). This CDR3 contains 17 residues. V lost 4 bases to trimming and J lost 0 bases, with 14 bases between them. Germline CDR1 is SGHKS and CDR2 is YYEKEE (reference sequence). This CDR3 reads CASSATTTRSGANVLTF. In DNA, the CDR3 is TGTGCCAGCAGCGCGACTACTACCCGCTCTGGGGCCAACGTCCTGACTTTC.

The chain combines TRBV7-2 with TRBJ2-2; tentative D call: TRBD2 (5 bases). The germline gives CDR1 SGHTA, CDR2 FQGNSA. V lost 3 bases to trimming and J lost 2 bases, with 10 bases between them. This CDR3 spans 15 amino acids. CDR3 sequence reads: CASSLGSGNTGELFF. In nucleotides, the CDR3 is TGTGCCAGCAGCTTGGGGTCGGGAAACACCGGGGAGCTGTTTTTT. The full variable domain, its missing parts supplied by reference TRBV7-2 and TRBJ2-2, is GAGVSQSPSNKVTEKGKDVELRCDPISGHTALYWYRQSLGQGLEFLIYFQGNSAPDKSGLPSDRFSAERTGGSVSTLTIQRTQQEDSAVYLCASSLGSGNTGELFFGEGSRLTVL.

CDR3 loop: CASSIGSRGNQPQHF. DNA for the CDR3: TGTGCCAGTAGTATAGGGAGCAGGGGTAATCAGCCCCAGCATTTT. The rearrangement links TRBV19 to TRBJ1-5; tentatively, D is TRBD1 (6 bases). V shed 1 base and J shed 4 bases, with 11 bases lying between them. This CDR3 comprises 15 residues. The germline CDR1 and CDR2 sequences are LNHDA and SQIVND (reference sequence).

This chain connects TRBV9 to TRBJ1-6, with TRBD1 matching 10 bases. J gave up 7 bases and V 3 bases, and 7 bases lay outside the gene matches. Germline lookup yields CDR1 SGDLS and CDR2 YYNGEE. The CDR3 runs 16 residues. This CDR3 reads CASSDSGTGVNSPLHF. Written as DNA, the CDR3 is TGTGCCAGCAGCGATTCCGGGACAGGGGTCAATTCACCCCTCCACTTT.

This clone was picked up one time. Here the CDR3 DNA reads TGCGCCAGCAGCCCAGGTGTACTAGCGGGGGAAGAGACCCAGTACTTC. It specifies CASSPGVLAGEETQYF. This chain uses TRBV5-1 with TRBJ2-5; 11 bases line up with TRBD2. Per germline, CDR1 SGHRS and CDR2 YFSETQ. CDR3 length equals 16 residues. V lost 4 bases to trimming and J lost 3 bases; unmatched junction nucleotides: 8. The whole variable domain, filled in from reference TRBV5-1 and TRBJ2-5, reads KAGVTQTPRYLIKTRGQQVTLSCSPISGHRSVSWYQQTPGQGLQFLFEYFSETQRNKGNFPGRFSGRQFSNSRSEMNVSTLELGDSALYLCASSPGVLAGEETQYFGPGTRLLVL.

The chain couples TRBV21-1 to TRBJ2-7; TRBD1, as called in the table, went unchecked against the DNA. TRBV21-1 is termed a pseudogene. The CDR3 totals 14 residues. CDR3 sequence: CARRAGTDQYEQYF. The CDR3 DNA reads TGTGCCAGGCGGGCCGGGACAGATCAGTACGAGCAGTACTTC.

V and J are TRBV4-2 and TRBJ1-2; a possible D gene is TRBD1 (5 bases). Trimming took off 5 bases at V and 7 bases at J, with 20 bases between the two ends. Germline V gives CDR1 LGHNA, CDR2 YNFKEQ. The CDR3 is 15 residues long. The CDR3 here is CASSYPGGGVPGYTF. The CDR3 nucleotides read TGTGCCAGCAGCTATCCCGGGGGTGGGGTCCCTGGCTACACCTTC.

The gene calls are TRBV11-3 and TRBJ2-7, with 10 bases matching TRBD2. CDR3 length: 15 residues. Germline V lookup: CDR1 SGHNT, CDR2 YENEEA. The junction had 7 bases not matched to a gene; V was cut back by 5 bases and J by 3 bases. The CDR3 nucleotides read TGTGCCAGCAGCAAAAGCGGGAGGGCAAACTACGAGCAGTACTTC. Protein product: CASSKSGRANYEQYF.

V and J are TRBV5-1 and TRBJ2-5; D call uncertain. V was cut by 4 bases and J by 2 bases, with 3 bases left in between. CDR1 is SGHRS and CDR2 is YFSETQ in the germline V gene. This CDR3 is 11 amino acids long. CDR3 sequence reads: CASSQQETQYF. CDR3 DNA: TGCGCCAGCAGCCAACAAGAGACCCAGTACTTC.

The CDR3 DNA is TGCGCCAGCAGCCAATACTCTACCTACGAGCAGTACTTC. Protein sequence: CASSQYSTYEQYF. The chain recombines TRBV4-1 with TRBJ2-7; D gene ambiguous. Germline CDR1 MGHRA, CDR2 YSYEKL. The V end was cut by 2 bases, the J end by 2 bases, with 7 bases between. The CDR3 loop spans 13 amino acids.

The chain employs TRBV12-5 and TRBJ2-5; TRBD2 matches 8 bases. CDR1 is LGHNT and CDR2 is FRNRAP in the germline V gene. Trimming took 4 bases from V and 5 from J; bases not matched to a gene: 6. The length of the CDR3 is 14 residues. This CDR3 is CASGSGGAVETQYF. The CDR3 region has the DNA TGTGCTAGTGGTTCCGGGGGGGCGGTTGAGACCCAGTACTTC.

This rearrangement joins TRBV13 to TRBJ2-7; 14 bases align to TRBD2. Per the germline V gene, CDR1 is PRHDT and CDR2 is FYEKMQ (reference sequence). CDR3 length: 16 amino acids. Trimming took 6 bases from V and 5 from J; bases not matched to a gene: 9. CDR3 nucleotide sequence: TGTGCCAGCAGGCGGACTAGCGGGGGGATTAGCAACGAGCAGTACTTC. It is translated as CASRRTSGGISNEQYF.

The rearrangement uses TRBV3-1 (or the pseudogene TRBV3-2) and TRBJ1-4; no firm D call. The CDR3 totals 14 residues. From germline, CDR1 is LGHDT and CDR2 YNNKEL (reference sequence). Trimming removed 0 bases from V and 5 bases from J, with 7 bases in between. The CDR3 sequence: CASSQDWRNEKLFF. CDR3 bases: TGTGCCAGCAGCCAAGATTGGCGGAATGAAAAACTGTTTTTT.

The chain has TRBV6-2 or TRBV6-3 and TRBJ1-5; 9 bases align to TRBD1. Trimming cost V 6 bases and J 6 bases; bases outside gene matches: 9. The CDR3 totals 15 residues. Germline V gives CDR1 MNHEY, CDR2 SVGEGT. CDR3 DNA: TGTGCCAGCAGCCTTAACAGGGGGCTGGGTCAGCCCCAGCATTTT. This encodes CASSLNRGLGQPQHF.